These 27 T cell receptor beta chains originate from one sample sequenced in a study of circulating CD8 cells and anti-PD-1 response in melanoma. Four subsets defined by PD-1 and/or TIGIT were sorted from live CD3+CD8+TCRalphabeta+ cells. TCR libraries were prepared from about 15 ng of total RNA with the QIAseq Immune Repertoire TCR panel. TCRdb recomputed calls from the reads with MiXCR, one row per CDR3 protein. The table records hundreds of distinct CDR3 sequences, approximately 6% of them present only once. Source: CD8+ T cells from PBMCs, taken at baseline or after one month of anti-PD-1 therapy (not recorded which). The receptors derive from a human donor with melanoma.

This clonotype is labeled large. The chain joins TRBV14 to TRBJ1-2; D ambiguous. V gave up 0 bases and J gave up 5 bases, with 7 bases separating them. The length of the CDR3 is 13 residues. CDR1 SGHDN and CDR2 FVKESK come from the germline V gene. As DNA, the CDR3 is TGTGCCAGCAGCCAAGACAGGATTTATGGCTACACCTTC. Translated: CASSQDRIYGYTF. Based on the CDR3 plus reference TRBV14 and TRBJ1-2, the full variable domain is EAGVTQFPSHSVIEKGQTVTLRCDPISGHDNLYWYRRVMGKEIKFLLHFVKESKQDESGMPNNRFLAERTGGTYSTLKVQPAELEDSGVYFCASSQDRIYGYTFGSGTRLTVV.

This clonotype was detected only a few times. This chain joins TRBV7-9 and TRBJ1-5, with 8 bases that match TRBD1. The germline CDR1 and CDR2 sequences are SEHNR and FQNEAQ (reference sequence). This CDR3 spans 16 amino acids. V lost 2 bases to trimming and J lost 3 bases; unmatched junction nucleotides: 6. CDR3 DNA sequence: TGTGCCAGCAGCTTACGGGACAGGCCCTTCAATCAGCCCCAGCATTTT. This codes for CASSLRDRPFNQPQHF.

By share of the sample, this clonotype is medium-sized. This chain uses TRBV3-1 with TRBJ2-7; 10 bases fit TRBD2. Per germline, CDR1 LGHDT and CDR2 YNNKEL (reference sequence). After removal of 0 bases from V and 5 bases from J, the junction contained 7 bases not matched to a gene. This CDR3 comprises 16 residues. CDR3 bases: TGTGCCAGCAGCCAAGAATCCAGCGGGGGGGCCGACGAGCAGTACTTC. Translated, it gives CASSQESSGGADEQYF.

By sample share, this clonotype is medium-sized. V and J are TRBV29-1 and TRBJ2-7; the D gene is possibly TRBD1 (5 bases). This CDR3 has 15 amino acids. CDR1 and CDR2 from the germline V gene are SQVTM and ANQGSEA. V dropped 2 bases and J dropped 2 bases, with 16 bases sitting between them. CDR3 DNA: TGCAGCGTTGAAAACAGGCAGGGTTATGCCTACGAGCAGTACTTC. Protein product: CSVENRQGYAYEQYF.

This clonotype is categorized as medium-sized (0.01 to 0.1%). The CDR3 spells CASSPGTGFTQYF. The CDR3 nucleotides read TGTGCCAGCAGTCCCGGGACAGGGTTTACGCAGTATTTT. The rearrangement joins TRBV6-5 to TRBJ2-3, with 9 bases fitting TRBD1. With 5 bases clipped from V and 8 bases from J, the junction kept 5 bases outside the gene matches. This CDR3 has 13 amino acids. In germline, CDR1 is MNHEY, CDR2 SVGAGI.

This clonotype is labeled as medium-sized (0.01 to 0.1%). This chain joins TRBV5-6 and TRBJ2-7; tentative D call: TRBD2 (6 bases). Germline CDR1 and CDR2: SGHDT and YYEEEE. With 2 bases removed from V and 6 bases from J, the gap between germline ends came to 12 bases. This CDR3 is built from 13 residues. The CDR3 DNA sequence: TGTGCCAGCAGCTTCGGGACTGCTCGCGAGCAGTACTTC. It yields the protein CASSFGTAREQYF.

This clonotype is labeled as large. V is TRBV28 and J is TRBJ1-1; D gene unclear. Deletions cut 2 bases from V and 3 bases from J, with 7 bases between. This CDR3 region has 13 residues. In germline, CDR1 is MDHEN, CDR2 SYDVKM. The CDR3 DNA follows: TGTGCCAGCAGTTTACCGGGAGACACTGAAGCTTTCTTT. This gives the protein CASSLPGDTEAFF.

This clonotype was recorded a few times. The gene calls are TRBV28 and TRBJ1-2, with 11 bases aligning to TRBD1. Germline V gene lookup returns CDR1 MDHEN and CDR2 SYDVKM. The CDR3 loop spans 14 amino acids. Losses at the gene ends were 2 bases for V and 7 bases for J; bases not matched to a gene: 3. Written as DNA, the CDR3 is TGTGCCAGCAGTTTAACCGGGACAGGGGGTGGCTACACCTTC. Protein product: CASSLTGTGGGYTF.

This clonotype is medium-sized by share. The rearrangement uses TRBV2 and TRBJ2-5, with D unclear. Germline V lookup: CDR1 SNHLY, CDR2 FYNNEI. This CDR3 is built from 14 residues. V lost 5 bases and J lost 5, with 15 bases in between. For the CDR3, the DNA is TGTGCCAGCAGTTCCCGTGTGCCAATGGAGACCCAGTACTTC. Its translation: CASSSRVPMETQYF. The complete variable domain, with remaining parts taken from reference TRBV2 and TRBJ2-5, reads EPEVTQTPSHQVTQMGQEVILRCVPISNHLYFYWYRQILGQKVEFLVSFYNNEISEKSEIFDDQFSVERPDGSNFTLKIRSTKLEDSAMYFCASSSRVPMETQYFGPGTRLLVL.

This clonotype is large by share. The CDR3 sequence: CATGPSGGEETQYF. CDR3 nucleotides: TGTGCCACCGGGCCTAGCGGGGGAGAAGAGACCCAGTACTTC. The V call is TRBV24-1, the J call TRBJ2-5; 10 bases map to TRBD2. V shed 9 bases, J shed 3 bases, and the junction held 6 bases outside the gene matches. In germline, CDR1 is KGHDR, CDR2 SFDVKD. The CDR3 contains 14 residues.

By its share, this clonotype is medium-sized (0.01 to 0.1%). J is TRBJ1-1 and V is TRBV28, with 8 bases fitting TRBD1. Germline values: CDR1 MDHEN, CDR2 SYDVKM. The CDR3 has 14 residues. V shed 3 bases and J 4 bases; nucleotides not matched to a gene: 4. CDR3 bases: TGTGCCAGCAGTTTCCGACAGGGGACCACTGAAGCTTTCTTT. Protein product: CASSFRQGTTEAFF.

This clonotype is labeled as hyperexpanded. The DNA is left out, because the CDR3 cannot be placed on it with certainty; the CDR3 is given as TCRdb lists it. The chain couples TRBV7-9 to TRBJ2-7; the table calls TRBD1, which could not be checked here. The CDR3 is 14 residues long, ends included. The germline V gene has CDR1 SEHNR and CDR2 FQNEAQ (reference sequence). The CDR3 loop is CASSFGAGAYEQYF.

The sample holds a few counts of this clonotype. This could be a read error, since a much larger clone is one nucleotide away. The conserved phenylalanine or tryptophan is not found at the CDR3 terminus, so this likely reflects a read error. V and J are TRBV2 and TRBJ2-5, with D tentatively TRBD2 (6 bases). The CDR3 length is 16 residues. Germline CDR1 is SNHLY and CDR2 is FYNNEI. V was shortened by 5 bases and J by 0 bases, with 16 bases between the two germline ends. The CDR3 DNA sequence: TGTGCCAGCAGTCAGCTGGGCGGGGACGACCAAGAGACCCAGTACCTC. This gives the protein CASSQLGGDDQETQYL.

This clonotype is judged large (0.1 to 1%). The V and J genes are TRBV27 and TRBJ2-2, with 7 bases lining up with TRBD2. The CDR3 extends over 12 amino acids. Germline V gene data show CDR1 as MNHEY and CDR2 as SMNVEV (reference sequence). With V trimmed by 8 bases and J by 6 bases, 3 bases remained unmatched. For the CDR3, the DNA is TGTGCCAGCGGACTAGTTGCCGGGGAGCTGTTTTTT. This translates into CASGLVAGELFF.

The chain joins TRBV5-1 to TRBJ2-7; D is uncertain. The germline CDR1 and CDR2 sequences are SGHRS and YFSETQ. The CDR3 consists of 13 residues. V was shortened by 4 bases and J by 4 bases, with 12 bases between the two germline ends. The CDR3 DNA is TGCGCCAGCAGCCTCGGGCCCGGTTACGAGCAGTACTTC. Protein product: CASSLGPGYEQYF.

V and J are TRBV28 and TRBJ2-7; no clear D. The V end was cut by 0 bases, the J end by 2 bases, with 11 bases between. In germline, CDR1 is MDHEN, CDR2 SYDVKM. The CDR3 spans 15 residues. The CDR3 sequence is CASSLWAVAPYEQYF. The CDR3 DNA reads as TGTGCCAGCAGTTTATGGGCCGTTGCACCCTACGAGCAGTACTTC.

This clonotype is medium-sized by share. The chain joins TRBV28 to TRBJ2-4; no reliable D call. Germline CDR1 reads MDHEN; CDR2 reads SYDVKM. The CDR3 covers 13 residues. Trimming took off 3 bases at V and 6 bases at J, with 9 bases between the two ends. The DNA of the CDR3 is TGTGCCAGCAGTTTGGGCACCATAAACATTCAGTACTTC. Its translation is CASSLGTINIQYF.

By proportion, this clonotype is medium-sized. The rearrangement joins TRBV7-8 to TRBJ2-5; 7 nucleotides align to TRBD2. CDR3 length equals 16 residues. In germline, CDR1 is SGHVS, CDR2 FQNEAQ. The J segment lost 1 base and the V segment lost 3 bases, leaving 8 bases of the junction unmatched. CDR3: CASSFGGRGSQETQYF. CDR3 nucleotide sequence: TGTGCCAGCAGCTTTGGCGGGAGAGGGTCCCAAGAGACCCAGTACTTC. Full variable domain (missing parts from reference TRBV7-8 and TRBJ2-5): GAGVSQSPRYKVAKRGQDVALRCDPISGHVSLFWYQQALGQGPEFLTYFQNEAQLDKSGLPSDRFFAERPEGSVSTLKIQRTQQEDSAVYLCASSFGGRGSQETQYFGPGTRLLVL.

The genes are TRBV9 and TRBJ2-5; D might be TRBD2 (5 bases). Deletions cut 3 bases from V and 5 bases from J, with 8 bases between. Germline CDR1 SGDLS, CDR2 YYNGEE. The CDR3 length is 12 residues. CDR3 in amino acids: CASSEGGETQYF. The DNA of the CDR3 is TGTGCCAGCAGCGAAGGCGGGGAGACCCAGTACTTC. Based on the CDR3 plus reference TRBV9 and TRBJ2-5, the full variable domain is DSGVTQTPKHLITATGQRVTLRCSPRSGDLSVYWYQQSLDQGLQFLIQYYNGEERAKGNILERFSAQQFPDLHSELNLSSLELGDSALYFCASSEGGETQYFGPGTRLLVL.

This clonotype is large within its sample. V usage is TRBV4-3 and J usage is TRBJ2-6, with 7 positions matching TRBD1. The CDR3 runs 19 residues. Losses at the gene ends were 0 bases for V and 0 bases for J; bases not matched to a gene: 8. Germline CDR1 is LGHNA and CDR2 is YSLEER. Here the CDR3 DNA reads TGCGCCAGCAGCCAAGACCCCGGGACAGTGAGCTCTGGGGCCAACGTCCTGACTTTC. It codes for CASSQDPGTVSSGANVLTF.

Sample share makes this clonotype medium-sized. This chain links TRBV12-3 or TRBV12-4 with TRBJ1-1; 9 bases are shared with TRBD1. The CDR3 runs 20 residues. J lost 2 bases, V lost 2 bases, and 18 bases had no gene match. The CDR3 coding sequence is TGTGCCAGCAGTTTACGGACAGGGGCGCCGTCTTATGGCCTAAACACTGAAGCTTTCTTT. Translated, it gives CASSLRTGAPSYGLNTEAFF.

This clonotype is labeled as medium-sized (0.01 to 0.1%). The chain has TRBV12-5 and TRBJ2-2, with no clear D. The V end lost 2 bases, the J end lost 0 bases, and 4 bases lay between the germline ends. The CDR3 runs 14 residues. In germline, CDR1 is LGHNT, CDR2 FRNRAP. The CDR3 reads CASGLWANTGELFF. CDR3 nucleotides: TGTGCTAGTGGTTTGTGGGCGAACACCGGGGAGCTGTTTTTT.

This clonotype is termed large. The chain employs TRBV5-4 and TRBJ1-1; no firm D call. Trimming pared 2 bases from V and 2 bases from J, leaving 4 bases between. The germline V gene encodes CDR1 SGHNT and CDR2 YYREEE (reference sequence). CDR3 length: 12 residues. CDR3 in amino acids: CASSLRNTEAFF. The CDR3 region has the DNA TGTGCCAGCAGCTTACGAAACACTGAAGCTTTCTTT.

By share of the sample, this clonotype is medium-sized (0.01 to 0.1%). The V and J genes are TRBV7-2 and TRBJ2-2; D remains unclear. V shed 4 bases and J shed 0 bases, with 9 bases lying between them. Per the germline V gene, CDR1 is SGHTA and CDR2 is FQGNSA. The length of the CDR3 is 15 residues. CDR3 protein: CASSSRETNTGELFF. The CDR3 coding sequence is TGTGCCAGCAGCTCCCGAGAGACGAACACCGGGGAGCTGTTTTTT.

By sample fraction, this clonotype is medium-sized. The rearrangement uses TRBV28 and TRBJ1-1; D may be TRBD1 (5 bases). The V end lost 2 bases, the J end lost 6 bases, and 10 bases lay between the germline ends. The CDR3 has 13 residues. CDR1 MDHEN and CDR2 SYDVKM come from the germline V gene. The CDR3 region has the DNA TGTGCCAGCAGTTTAACAGGACTGGCTGAAGCTTTCTTT. It yields the protein CASSLTGLAEAFF.

By frequency in the sample, this clonotype is medium-sized. J is TRBJ2-7 and V is TRBV5-8; 7 bases fit TRBD2. Germline V gene data show CDR1 as SGHTS and CDR2 as YDEGEE. V shed 0 bases, J shed 8 bases, and the junction held 11 bases outside the gene matches. The CDR3 is 15 residues long. The CDR3 DNA sequence: TGTGCCAGCAGCTTGGGACTAGCTGGAGGTAGAAAGCAGTACTTC. Its protein is CASSLGLAGGRKQYF.

This clonotype is categorized as medium-sized. This rearrangement joins TRBV28 to TRBJ2-2; TRBD2 is a possible D gene (7 bases). The germline gives CDR1 MDHEN, CDR2 SYDVKM. V was shortened by 1 base and J by 4 bases, with 19 bases between the two germline ends. The CDR3 contains 18 residues. CDR3 sequence reads: CASSLYGGGPGVTGELFF. The CDR3 DNA is TGTGCCAGCAGTTTATATGGCGGGGGCCCCGGGGTCACCGGGGAGCTGTTTTTT.